This TCR beta chain was documented in a study of cytomegalovirus exposure and HLA in healthy donors. As concerns this clone: Its antigen is still unknown.

Only in-frame clones appear in the TCRdb table, and some are missing; sequencing was by immunoSEQ multiplex PCR. The table has around 220,000 clones, 80% to 90% seen once. It was the approximately 110-subject validation cohort, separate from the approximately 700-subject first cohort, to which the donors belonged. Study results and limitations: Among the CMV-associated chains, three were confirmed in vitro as specific for CMV antigens. According to reports, the classifier identified cytomegalovirus status with high specificity and sensitivity. A later analysis found first-cohort TCR clusters tended to co-occur in the 90 to 150 validation repertoires.

V was shortened by 2 bases and J by 4 bases, with 29 bases between the two germline ends. This CDR3 has 20 residues. Germline lookup yields CDR1 SGHVS and CDR2 FQNEAQ. The chain employs TRBV7-8 and TRBJ2-5; D might be TRBD1 (6 bases). Material for sequencing was PBMCs. This TCR derives from a young woman in good health and CMV-seronegative. The CDR3 loop is CASSLLRSPWGQGARETQYF. The CDR3 nucleotides are TGTGCCAGCAGCTTATTAAGGAGCCCCTGGGGGCAGGGTGCCCGAGAGACCCAGTACTTC.